This T cell receptor (beta chain) was sequenced in a study of beta chain features in type 1 diabetes. This CDR3 comprises 14 residues. Germline CDR1 and CDR2: SGHRS and YFSETQ. Losses at the gene ends were 8 bases for V and 7 bases for J; bases not matched to a gene: 11. The whole isolated RNA underwent reverse transcription, so sequencing captured expressed TCRB transcripts. Sequencing was performed with immunoSEQ multiplex PCR; in TCRdb, only in-frame clones are kept and a portion is missing. This sample has around 300,000 clones; 7.5% to 9.5% occur once, and the top ten carry approximately 0.93%. This clonotype was sampled from a woman aged 18-29 years in good health. V gene TRBV5-1 combines with J gene TRBJ2-1; 8 bases are a match to TRBD2. What was sequenced was central memory CD4+ T cells from blood. For the CDR3, the DNA is TGCGCCAGTACCGGGACTAGACCCCTGAATGAGCAGTTCTTC. The encoded protein is CASTGTRPLNEQFF.